This TCR beta chain was sequenced during a study of beta chain features in type 1 diabetes. Broader study findings: Researchers report that Type 1 diabetes patients had moderately but significantly shorter TCRB CDR3s across all four CD4+ subsets.

Trimming removed 5 bases from V and 7 bases from J; junction bases left unmatched: 8. The CDR3 loop spans 15 amino acids. Germline loops: CDR1 SGHTA, CDR2 FQGNSA. The investigators reverse transcribed all of the isolated RNA, so they sequenced expressed TCRB transcripts. Data came from immunoSEQ multiplex PCR; TCRdb stores just in-frame clones and leaves some out. The table records a few hundred thousand clones, roughly 30% of them present only once. Note on this clone: Its antigen is currently unknown.

The sequence was collected from a man in his thirties or forties in good health. Material for sequencing was central memory CD4+ T cells from blood. V usage is TRBV7-2 and J usage is TRBJ2-1; 10 nucleotides agree with TRBD2. CDR3 loop: CASSTLAGGGNEQFF. CDR3 nucleotide sequence: TGTGCCAGCAGCACCTTAGCGGGAGGTGGAAATGAGCAGTTCTTC.